Listed below are T cell receptor beta chains from one sample, sequenced in a study of OX40 agonist ivuxolimab in advanced cancers. The method was immunoSEQ multiplex PCR; TCRdb's version includes in-frame clones alone and lacks a portion of them. The sample gives approximately 76,000 clones, roughly 86% of which show up once; approximately 0.8% is in the top ten. Sample: CD4+ or CD8+ T cells sorted from blood, taken in a trial of the OX40 agonist ivuxolimab. Receptor source: an adult with an advanced solid tumor such as melanoma, head and neck, liver or kidney cancer. Both conserved end residues are trimmed from each CDR3.

v_call,j_call,cdr3_length,cdr3_aa
TRBV28,TRBJ1-2,11,ASWDRQNYGYT
TRBV5-4,TRBJ1-3,14,ASSSHLTGAGNTIY
TRBV5-5,TRBJ1-1,11,ASSSTPNTEAF
TRBV5-6,TRBJ2-1,14,ASSWGLAGGDSEQF
TRBV19,TRBJ1-1,13,ASSLGGTVNTEAF
TRBV9,TRBJ2-1,13,ASSPLAATYNEQF
TRBV9,TRBJ2-1,15,ASSADATSVGGGEQF
TRBV9,TRBJ1-2,13,ASSAFLQGNYGYT
TRBV6-5,TRBJ1-5,12,ASSRASGDQPQH
TRBV5-1,TRBJ2-7,12,ASSLGLQVGEQY
TRBV7-2,TRBJ1-3,14,ASSSRSRTGGNTIY
TRBV2,TRBJ1-1,13,ASHYLRGKDTEAF
TRBV7-8,TRBJ2-5,15,ASSQGLAWVTQETQY
TRBV5-4,TRBJ1-3,12,ASSQGSSGNTIY
TRBV5-1,TRBJ1-2,13,ASSSLQGEDYGYT
TRBV11-2,TRBJ2-1,14,ASSSLAGAPYNEQF
TRBV6-1,TRBJ2-2,12,AGIGILSTGELF
TRBV6-5,TRBJ2-7,13,ASSYSGTGSYEQY
TRBV19,TRBJ1-1,14,ASAPRGALGNTEAF
TRBV5-1,TRBJ1-1,13,ASSLDGTLNTEAF
TRBV5-1,TRBJ2-5,11,ASSLGGLETQY
TRBV11-2,TRBJ2-7,12,ASSLERTINEQY
TRBV7-8,TRBJ2-1,11,ASSLGSNNEQF
TRBV11-2,TRBJ1-4,11,ASSSRVPEKLF
TRBV4-3,TRBJ2-7,13,ASSQAQFSSYEQY
TRBV9,TRBJ1-3,13,ASSARQGGFGTIY
TRBV11-2,TRBJ1-2,12,ASSLDGRNYGYT
TRBV5-1,TRBJ2-3,15,ASSPSTGTGVEDTQY
TRBV9,TRBJ1-1,14,ASSPGWGQSNTEAF
TRBV27,TRBJ1-4,13,ASSSGHLLREKLF
TRBV7-9,TRBJ1-1,14,ASSRYLQGLNTEAF
TRBV5-1,TRBJ2-2,13,ASRWSTGNTGELF
TRBV5-1,TRBJ2-2,13,ASSFGGQGAGELF
TRBV10-3,TRBJ1-5,12,ASTTDNSNQPQH
TRBV28,TRBJ1-6,14,ASTGLLDNYNSPLH
TRBV27,TRBJ2-3,14,ASSLFETSGGGTQY
TRBV7-2,TRBJ2-7,13,ASSPPGRPPYEQY
TRBV14,TRBJ1-2,11,ASSQDFSYGYT
TRBV7-2,TRBJ2-7,12,ASSLAGGPYEQY
TRBV6-6,TRBJ1-1,13,ASSDPGASGTEAF
TRBV7-9,TRBJ1-2,12,ASIGARDADSYT
TRBV28,TRBJ1-2,15,ASTGGDRVSAVYGYT
TRBV7-3,TRBJ2-2,14,ASSLSTSGRTGELF
TRBV11-2,TRBJ2-2,13,ASSFQSRVSGELF
TRBV27,TRBJ1-1,13,ASRLRGGGLAEAF
TRBV5-4,TRBJ2-2,13,ASSPGLLATGELF
TRBV5-1,TRBJ2-2,15,ASSLRTRRANTGELF
TRBV6-1,TRBJ1-2,13,ASSSQRAINYGYT
TRBV7-9,TRBJ1-1,11,ASRDSMNTEAF
TRBV7-3,TRBJ2-2,14,ASSLNPGAATGELF
TRBV7-6,TRBJ1-5,14,ASSLSQGRENQPQH
TRBV7-9,TRBJ1-3,10,ASSHEGRTAY
TRBV6-1,TRBJ2-1,13,ASSNPGLAFNEQF
TRBV7-9,TRBJ1-1,14,ASSPQQGARNTEAF
TRBV5-1,TRBJ2-3,14,ASSAAGTRSVNTQY
TRBV5-1,TRBJ2-3,13,ASSLELSPTDTQY
TRBV7-9,TRBJ2-5,14,ASSLAGGGVPETQY
TRBV29-1,TRBJ2-7,16,SVEDPTGGRGKAYEQY
TRBV18,TRBJ1-2,14,ASLSSGRPLDTGYT